This TCR beta chain was sequenced during a study of T cell repertoires in cytomegalovirus infection. For the study at large: Both a matching HLA type and CMV infection were indicated by public TCR beta signatures. Study-level results: HLA-C-restricted CMV clonotypes gave the most frequent clonotype in two of eight donors.

A single record per CDR3 protein comes from TCRdb applying MiXCR to the reads. The table lists fewer than 200,000 distinct CDR3 sequences, 13% to 15% of them singletons. This CDR3 is 15 amino acids long. The germline V gene encodes CDR1 SGHVS and CDR2 FQNEAQ. Unmatched junction bases numbered 3, after V lost 0 bases and J lost 6 bases. In this sample, this clonotype turned up many times. Its antigen is unknown. This receptor was taken from a human donor in good health (CMV status not recorded). Some clones in this sample may be carry-over from other donors' samples. Sequences were obtained from PBMCs. The chain carries TRBV7-8 and TRBJ2-7; 12 bases match TRBD1. CDR3 bases: TGTGCCAGCAGCTTAGCGGGGACAGGGGGCGGCGAGCAGTACTTC. Its translation: CASSLAGTGGGEQYF. The full variable domain, rest sourced from reference TRBV7-8 and TRBJ2-7, is GAGVSQSPRYKVAKRGQDVALRCDPISGHVSLFWYQQALGQGPEFLTYFQNEAQLDKSGLPSDRFFAERPEGSVSTLKIQRTQQEDSAVYLCASSLAGTGGGEQYFGPGTRLTVT.